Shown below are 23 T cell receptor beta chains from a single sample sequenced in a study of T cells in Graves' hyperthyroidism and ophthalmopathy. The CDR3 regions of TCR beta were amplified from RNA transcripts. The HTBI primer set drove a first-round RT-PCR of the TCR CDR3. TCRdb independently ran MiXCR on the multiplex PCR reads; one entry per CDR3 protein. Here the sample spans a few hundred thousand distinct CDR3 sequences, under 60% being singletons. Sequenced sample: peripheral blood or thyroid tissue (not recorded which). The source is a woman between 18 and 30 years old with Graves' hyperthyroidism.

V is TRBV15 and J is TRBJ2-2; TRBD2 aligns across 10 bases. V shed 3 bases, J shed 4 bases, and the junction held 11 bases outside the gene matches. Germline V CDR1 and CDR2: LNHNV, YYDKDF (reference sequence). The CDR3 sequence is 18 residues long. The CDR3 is CATSSLFGASGSTGELFF. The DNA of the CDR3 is TGTGCCACCAGCAGCTTGTTTGGGGCTAGCGGGAGCACCGGGGAGCTGTTTTTT. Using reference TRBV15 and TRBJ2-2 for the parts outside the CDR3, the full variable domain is DAMVIQNPRYQVTQFGKPVTLSCSQTLNHNVMYWYQQKSSQAPKLLFHYYDKDFNNEADTPDNFQSRRPNTSFCFLDIRSPGLGDTAMYLCATSSLFGASGSTGELFFGEGSRLTVL.

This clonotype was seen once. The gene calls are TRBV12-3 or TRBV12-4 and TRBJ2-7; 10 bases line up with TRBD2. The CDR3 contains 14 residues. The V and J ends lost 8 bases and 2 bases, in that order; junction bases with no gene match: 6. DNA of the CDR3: TGTGCCAGCGGTTCACTAGCGGGAACCTACGAGCAGTACTTC. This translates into CASGSLAGTYEQYF.

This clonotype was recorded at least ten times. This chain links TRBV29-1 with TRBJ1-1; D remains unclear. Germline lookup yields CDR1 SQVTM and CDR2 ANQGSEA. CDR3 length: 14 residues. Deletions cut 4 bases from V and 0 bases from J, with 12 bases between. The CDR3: CSVALRLLNTEAFF. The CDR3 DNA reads TGCAGCGTTGCCTTGAGGCTTTTGAACACTGAAGCTTTCTTT.

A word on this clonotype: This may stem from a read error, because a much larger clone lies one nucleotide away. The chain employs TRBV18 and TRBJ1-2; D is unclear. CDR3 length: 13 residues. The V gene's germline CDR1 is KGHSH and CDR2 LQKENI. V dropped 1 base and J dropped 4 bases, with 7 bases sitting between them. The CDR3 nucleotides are TGTGCCAGCTCACCACAGGAAAGCTATGGCTACACCTTC. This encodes CASSPQESYGYTF.

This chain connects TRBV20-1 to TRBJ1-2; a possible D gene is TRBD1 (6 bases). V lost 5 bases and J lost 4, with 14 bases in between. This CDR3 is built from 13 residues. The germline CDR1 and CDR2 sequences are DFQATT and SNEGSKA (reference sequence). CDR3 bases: TGCAGTGCTTTTACAGGGAGGGGCTATGGCTACACCTTC. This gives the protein CSAFTGRGYGYTF.

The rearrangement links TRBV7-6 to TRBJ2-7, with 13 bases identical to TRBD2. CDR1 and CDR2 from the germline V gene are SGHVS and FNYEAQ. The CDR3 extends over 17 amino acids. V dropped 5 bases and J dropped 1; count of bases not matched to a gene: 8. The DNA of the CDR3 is TGTGCCAGCAGCAAGGGACTAGCGGGGCCCCTATCCTACGAGCAGTACTTC. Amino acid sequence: CASSKGLAGPLSYEQYF.

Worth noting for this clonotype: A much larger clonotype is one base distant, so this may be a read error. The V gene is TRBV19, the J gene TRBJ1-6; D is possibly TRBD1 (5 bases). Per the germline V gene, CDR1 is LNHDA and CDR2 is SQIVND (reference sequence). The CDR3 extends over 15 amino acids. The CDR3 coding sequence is TGTGCCAGTACTGTAAACCGGGACTTTAATCCACCCCTCCACTTT. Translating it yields CASTVNRDFNPPLHF.

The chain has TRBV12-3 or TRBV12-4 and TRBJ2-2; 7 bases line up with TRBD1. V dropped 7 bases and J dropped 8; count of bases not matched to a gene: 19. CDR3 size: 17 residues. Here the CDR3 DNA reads TGTGCCAGCAACCTTGGGACGACAGGGACCTCTCGTGGGGAGCTGTTTTTT. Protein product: CASNLGTTGTSRGELFF.

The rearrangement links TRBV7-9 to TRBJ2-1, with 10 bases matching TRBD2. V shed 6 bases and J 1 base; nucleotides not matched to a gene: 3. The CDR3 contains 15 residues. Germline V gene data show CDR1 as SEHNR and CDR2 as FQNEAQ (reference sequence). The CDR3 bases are TGTGCCAGCAGTACAGCGGGAGGGTCCTACAATGAGCAGTTCTTC. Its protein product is CASSTAGGSYNEQFF.

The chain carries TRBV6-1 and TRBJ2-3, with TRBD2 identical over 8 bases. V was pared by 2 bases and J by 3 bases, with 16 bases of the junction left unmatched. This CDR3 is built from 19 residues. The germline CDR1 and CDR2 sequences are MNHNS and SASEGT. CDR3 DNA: TGTGCCAGCAGTGAACCCACGTTTGGACTAGCCGAACAGACAGATACGCAGTATTTT. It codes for CASSEPTFGLAEQTDTQYF.

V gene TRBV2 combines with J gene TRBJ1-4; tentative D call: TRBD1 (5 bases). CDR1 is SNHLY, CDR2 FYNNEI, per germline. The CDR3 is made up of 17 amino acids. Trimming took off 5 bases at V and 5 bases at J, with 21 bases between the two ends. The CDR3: CASSLAGTPLYNEKLFF. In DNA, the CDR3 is TGTGCCAGCAGTCTGGCTGGGACTCCGCTTTACAATGAAAAACTGTTTTTT. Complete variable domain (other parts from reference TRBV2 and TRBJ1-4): EPEVTQTPSHQVTQMGQEVILRCVPISNHLYFYWYRQILGQKVEFLVSFYNNEISEKSEIFDDQFSVERPDGSNFTLKIRSTKLEDSAMYFCASSLAGTPLYNEKLFFGSGTQLSVL.

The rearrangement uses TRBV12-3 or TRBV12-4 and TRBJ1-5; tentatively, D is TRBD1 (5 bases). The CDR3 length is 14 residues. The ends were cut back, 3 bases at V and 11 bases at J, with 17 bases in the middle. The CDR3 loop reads CASSFVVGEETQHF. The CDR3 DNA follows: TGTGCCAGCAGTTTCGTTGTGGGGGAAGAGACCCAGCATTTT.

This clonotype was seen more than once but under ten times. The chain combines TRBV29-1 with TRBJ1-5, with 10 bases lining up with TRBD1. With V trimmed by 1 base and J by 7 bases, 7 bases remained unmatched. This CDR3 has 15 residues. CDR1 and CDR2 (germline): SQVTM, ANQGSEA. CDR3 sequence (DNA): TGCAGCGTTGAAGGCCAAGGACAGGGGGGGCAGCCCCAGCATTTT. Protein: CSVEGQGQGGQPQHF.

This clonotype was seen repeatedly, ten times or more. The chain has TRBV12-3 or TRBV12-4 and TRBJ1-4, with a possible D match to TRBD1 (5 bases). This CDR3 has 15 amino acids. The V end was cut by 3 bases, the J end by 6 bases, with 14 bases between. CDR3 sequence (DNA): TGTGCCAGCAGTTTGAGGGGAGGGGAGGATGAAAAACTGTTTTTT. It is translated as CASSLRGGEDEKLFF.

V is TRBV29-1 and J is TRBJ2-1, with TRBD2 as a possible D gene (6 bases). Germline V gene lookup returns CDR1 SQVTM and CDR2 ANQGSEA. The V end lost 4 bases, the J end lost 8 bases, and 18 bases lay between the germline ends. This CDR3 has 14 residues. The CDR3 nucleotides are TGCAGCGTTGCGCCGGGACTCCTTGGGGATGAGCAGTTCTTC. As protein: CSVAPGLLGDEQFF.

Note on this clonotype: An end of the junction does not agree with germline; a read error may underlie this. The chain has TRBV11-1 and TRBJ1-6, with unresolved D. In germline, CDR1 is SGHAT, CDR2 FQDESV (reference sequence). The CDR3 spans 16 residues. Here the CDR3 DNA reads TGTACCAGCAGCTTAATAGGAGGCTCCTATAATTCACCCCTCCACTTT. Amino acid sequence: CTSSLIGGSYNSPLHF.

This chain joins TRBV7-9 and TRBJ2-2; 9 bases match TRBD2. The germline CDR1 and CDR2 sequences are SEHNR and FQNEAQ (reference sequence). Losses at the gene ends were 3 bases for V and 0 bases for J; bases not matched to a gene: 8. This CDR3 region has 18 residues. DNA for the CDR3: TGTGCCAGCAGCTTGGGGGCGGGACTAGCTTCGAACACCGGGGAGCTGTTTTTT. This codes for CASSLGAGLASNTGELFF.

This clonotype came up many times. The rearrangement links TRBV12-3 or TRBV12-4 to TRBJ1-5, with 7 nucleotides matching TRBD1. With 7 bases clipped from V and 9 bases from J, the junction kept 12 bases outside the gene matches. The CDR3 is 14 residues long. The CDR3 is CASMDRTLRRPQHF. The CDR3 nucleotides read TGTGCCAGCATGGACAGGACCTTGCGTAGGCCCCAGCATTTT.

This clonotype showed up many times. CDR3 in amino acids: CASSQRGNEKLFF. CDR3 DNA sequence: TGTGCCAGCAGCCAGAGGGGGAATGAAAAACTGTTTTTT. This chain joins TRBV11-2 and TRBJ1-4; D perhaps matches TRBD1 (6 bases). In germline, CDR1 is SGHAT, CDR2 FQNNGV. The CDR3 covers 13 residues. The V and J ends lost 5 bases and 5 bases respectively, with 9 bases between them.

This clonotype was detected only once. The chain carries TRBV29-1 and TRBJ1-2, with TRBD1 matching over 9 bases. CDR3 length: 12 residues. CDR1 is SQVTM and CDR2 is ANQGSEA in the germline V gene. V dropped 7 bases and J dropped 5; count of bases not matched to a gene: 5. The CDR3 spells CSARQGEYGYTF. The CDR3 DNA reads TGCAGCGCTAGACAGGGGGAGTATGGCTACACCTTC.

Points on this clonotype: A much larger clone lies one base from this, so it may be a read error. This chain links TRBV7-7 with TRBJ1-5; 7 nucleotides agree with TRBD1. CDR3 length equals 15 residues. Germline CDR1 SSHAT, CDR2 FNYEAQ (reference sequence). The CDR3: CASSPRQGGNQPRHF. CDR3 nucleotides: TGTGCCAGCAGTCCCCGACAGGGAGGCAATCAGCCCCGGCATTTT.

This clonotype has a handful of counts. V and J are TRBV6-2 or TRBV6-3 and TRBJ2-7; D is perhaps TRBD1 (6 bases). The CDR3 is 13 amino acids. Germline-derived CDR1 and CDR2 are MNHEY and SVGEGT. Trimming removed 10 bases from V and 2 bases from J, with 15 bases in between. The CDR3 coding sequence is TGTGCCACCTTCTTGGGACATACCTACGAGCAGTACTTC. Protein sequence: CATFLGHTYEQYF.

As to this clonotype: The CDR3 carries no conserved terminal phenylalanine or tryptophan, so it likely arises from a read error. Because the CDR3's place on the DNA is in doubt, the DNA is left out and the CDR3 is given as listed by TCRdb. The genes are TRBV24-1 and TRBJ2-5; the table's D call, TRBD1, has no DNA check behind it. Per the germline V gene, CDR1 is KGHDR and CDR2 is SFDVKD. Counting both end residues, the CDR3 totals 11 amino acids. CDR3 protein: CATRRGTGKFL.